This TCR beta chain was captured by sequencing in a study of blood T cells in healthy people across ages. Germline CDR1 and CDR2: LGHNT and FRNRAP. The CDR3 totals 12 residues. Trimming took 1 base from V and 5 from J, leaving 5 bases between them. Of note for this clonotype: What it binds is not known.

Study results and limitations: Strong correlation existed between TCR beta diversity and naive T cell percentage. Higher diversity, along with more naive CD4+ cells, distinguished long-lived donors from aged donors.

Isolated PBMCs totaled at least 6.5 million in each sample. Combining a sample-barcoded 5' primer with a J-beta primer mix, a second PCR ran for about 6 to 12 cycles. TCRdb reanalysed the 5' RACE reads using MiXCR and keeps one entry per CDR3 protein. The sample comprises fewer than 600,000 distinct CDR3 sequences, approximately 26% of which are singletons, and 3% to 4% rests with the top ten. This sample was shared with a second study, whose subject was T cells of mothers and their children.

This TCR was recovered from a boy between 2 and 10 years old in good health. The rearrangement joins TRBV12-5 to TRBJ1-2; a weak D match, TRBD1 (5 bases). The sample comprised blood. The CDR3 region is CASGLAGYGYTF. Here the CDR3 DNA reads TGTGCTAGTGGTTTGGCAGGGTATGGCTACACCTTC.